These T cell receptor beta chains were read from a single sample in a study of blood T cell repertoires in COVID-19. Some clones are missing from TCRdb's copy, which holds only in-frame ones; the method was immunoSEQ multiplex PCR. The repertoire holds 100,000 to 140,000 clones, with just over 90% as singletons. The sample was peripheral blood. The receptors were sampled from a woman aged 25 to 45 with acute or convalescent COVID-19. The CDR3 runs from the conserved cysteine through the conserved F or W. A D gene is named only where the DNA matches it firmly. Clone size, where shown, is once, few, many, or a class for clones that have expanded.

v_call	j_call	d_call	clone_size	cdr3_nt	cdr3_aa
TRBV6-2/TRBV6-3	TRBJ2-1	TRBD1	-	TGTGCCAGCAGTGCAAGACAGGGCTCGGGCAATGAGCAGTTCTTC	CASSARQGSGNEQFF
TRBV6-5	TRBJ2-1	-	-	TGTGCCAGCCGCACGGGACGGGGGAGAAACAATGAGCAGTTCTTC	CASRTGRGRNNEQFF
TRBV4-1	TRBJ1-2	TRBD1	-	TGCGCCAGCAGATTGGACAGGGCCTATGGCTACACCTTC	CASRLDRAYGYTF
TRBV27	TRBJ2-1	-	-	TGTGCCAGCAGTTCCCCCCTATACAATGAGCAGTTCTTC	CASSSPLYNEQFF
TRBV2	TRBJ2-5	TRBD2	-	TGTGCCAGCAAGGAGCGGGGGTACCAAGAGACCCAGTACTTC	CASKERGYQETQYF
TRBV28	TRBJ1-2	TRBD1	-	TGTGCCAGCAGTTCCGGGACAGGGGGGTATGGCTACACCTTC	CASSSGTGGYGYTF
TRBV9	TRBJ2-2	TRBD1	few	TGTGCCAGCAGCTTATCAACCAAAGGGACAGCGAACACCGGGGAGCTGTTTTTT	CASSLSTKGTANTGELFF
TRBV4-2	TRBJ2-7	-	-	TGTGCCAGCAGCCAAGCTTGGACAGACAGCTACGAGCAGTACTTC	CASSQAWTDSYEQYF
TRBV5-4	TRBJ2-7	-	-	TGTGCCAGCAGCTTGGTCAGAGAGGTTTACCCGGTTTCCTACGAGCAGTACTTC	CASSLVREVYPVSYEQYF
TRBV28	TRBJ1-5	-	-	TGTGCCAGCAGAACGCAGGGCATATATCAGCCCCAGCATTTT	CASRTQGIYQPQHF
TRBV12-3/TRBV12-4	TRBJ1-1	-	-	TGTGCCAGCAGTACCGGGACTTGGACTGAAGCTTTCTTT	CASSTGTWTEAFF
TRBV9	TRBJ2-3	-	-	TGTGCCAGCAGCGTATCCCTAGCCAGCACAGATACGCAGTATTTT	CASSVSLASTDTQYF
TRBV7-2	TRBJ2-1	-	-	TGTGCCAGCAGCTCAATAGGAGACCCTAGCGTTTACAATGAGCAGTTCTTC	CASSSIGDPSVYNEQFF
TRBV10-2	TRBJ2-3	-	once	TGCGCCAGCGGCGGTGGGGGGGGCGAAAGTACGCAGTATTTT	CASGGGGGESTQYF
TRBV2	TRBJ2-1	TRBD2	-	TGTGCCAGCAGTGAAGTTAGACTAGCGGTATACAATGAGCAGTTCTTC	CASSEVRLAVYNEQFF
TRBV29-1	TRBJ1-1	TRBD1	once	TGCAGCGTTACCGTACAGGGGGCGAGGACTGAAGCTTTCTTT	CSVTVQGARTEAFF
TRBV4-1	TRBJ1-2	TRBD1	-	TGCGCCAGCAGCCGGGGCAGGGTACAGGGGGCGGGGAACTATGGCTACACCTTC	CASSRGRVQGAGNYGYTF
TRBV6-4	TRBJ2-3	-	once	TGTGCCAGCAGTGGTCGCGGTAGCACAGATACGCAGTATTTT	CASSGRGSTDTQYF
TRBV4-1	TRBJ2-5	-	-	TGCGCCAGCAGCCCCGCGCCCGGGTCGGGAGAGACCCAGTACTTC	CASSPAPGSGETQYF
TRBV14	TRBJ1-2	TRBD1	-	TGTGCCAGCGCCGGGACAGGGGGCTATGGCTACACCTTC	CASAGTGGYGYTF
TRBV6-5	TRBJ2-1	-	once	TGTGCCAGCTGTAGTCGCGCCCTCTACAATGAGCAGTTCTTC	CASCSRALYNEQFF
TRBV30	TRBJ1-5	-	-	TGTGCCTGGAGGTCGGGAGAGAGCAATCAGCCCCAGCATTTT	CAWRSGESNQPQHF
TRBV7-2	TRBJ1-2	TRBD1	-	TGTGCCAGCAGCTTAGAGGGACAGGGAATGGACTATGGCTACACCTTC	CASSLEGQGMDYGYTF
TRBV9	TRBJ1-3	TRBD1	-	TGTGCCAGCAGCTTAGACTCCTCGACAGGGGGCCGCTCTGGAAACACCATATATTTT	CASSLDSSTGGRSGNTIYF
TRBV3-1/TRBV3-2	TRBJ2-5	-	once	TGTGCCAGCAGCCAAGAGACAGAAGACCAAGAGACCCAGTACTTC	CASSQETEDQETQYF
TRBV5-1	TRBJ2-7	TRBD1	-	TGCGCCAGCAGCACGGGACAGGGGTTAAGATACGAGCAGTACTTC	CASSTGQGLRYEQYF
TRBV2	TRBJ1-6	-	-	TGTGCCAGCAGTGAAACCCCAGGGCCGGATTCACCCCTCCACTTT	CASSETPGPDSPLHF
TRBV5-6	TRBJ1-2	TRBD1	-	TGTGCCAGCAGCCCATGGACAGGGGCCATTCGCTATGGCTACACCTTC	CASSPWTGAIRYGYTF
TRBV6-4	TRBJ2-1	TRBD2	-	TGTGCCAGCAGTTCTAGCGGGCACCAATCCTACAATGAGCAGTTCTTC	CASSSSGHQSYNEQFF
TRBV12-3/TRBV12-4	TRBJ1-4	-	-	TGTGCCAGCAGTTCAGGCGAAAAACTGTTTTTT	CASSSGEKLFF
TRBV9	TRBJ2-6	TRBD1	few	TGTGCCAGCAGCGTAGTAGGATTAGACAGGGTTGGCTTCTCTGGGGCCAACGTCCTGACTTTC	CASSVVGLDRVGFSGANVLTF
TRBV6-2/TRBV6-3	TRBJ2-3	-	-	TGTGCCAGCAGTCGCGGACAGAGCACAGATACGCAGTATTTT	CASSRGQSTDTQYF
TRBV5-1	TRBJ1-6	-	-	TGCGCCAGCAGCTTGGAAGGGGCACAAACTTCACCCCTCCACTTT	CASSLEGAQTSPLHF
TRBV6-5	TRBJ2-1	TRBD2	-	TGTGCCAGCAGTTTGTCGACTAGCGGGAGGGTGAATGAGCAGTTCTTC	CASSLSTSGRVNEQFF
TRBV6-1	TRBJ1-6	-	-	TGTGCCAGCAGTGAGGCAGGAACTAATTCACCCCTCCACTTT	CASSEAGTNSPLHF
TRBV7-6	TRBJ2-1	TRBD2	-	TGTGCCAGCAGCTTACTAGCGGTAACCTACAATGAGCAGTTCTTC	CASSLLAVTYNEQFF
TRBV5-4	TRBJ2-3	-	-	TGTGCCAGCAGCTTCCCGGGTGGAGATACGCAGTATTTT	CASSFPGGDTQYF
TRBV5-1	TRBJ2-1	-	-	TGCGCCAGCAGCACCGCTCAGGCTACCAATGAGCAGTTCTTC	CASSTAQATNEQFF
TRBV9	TRBJ2-2	TRBD1	-	TGTGCCAGCAGCGCTACAGGGGGCGGGTGGAACACCGGGGAGCTGTTTTTT	CASSATGGGWNTGELFF
TRBV21-1	TRBJ2-2	-	-	TGTGCCAGCAGCAAAGGACCGGGACTAGCGGGAGGGCTCGACACCGGGGAGCTGTTTTTT	CASSKGPGLAGGLDTGELFF
TRBV11-3	TRBJ2-2	TRBD2	-	TGTGCCAGCAGCTTAAGCGGGGAAGACACCGGGGAGCTGTTTTTT	CASSLSGEDTGELFF
TRBV5-4	TRBJ2-2	TRBD1	-	TGTGCCAGCAGAATAGGACAGGGGGACACCGGGGAGCTGTTTTTT	CASRIGQGDTGELFF
TRBV7-6	TRBJ1-3	TRBD1	-	TGTGCCAGCAGCCCTCGAGGACAGGGGGCTAGAGGAAACACCATATATTTT	CASSPRGQGARGNTIYF
TRBV9	TRBJ1-5	-	-	TGTGCCAGCAGCCCCGGGGACACCAATCAGCCCCAGCATTTT	CASSPGDTNQPQHF
TRBV5-4	TRBJ1-5	TRBD1	once	TGTGCCAGCTCTCCGGACAGGGACAATCAGCCCCAGCATTTT	CASSPDRDNQPQHF
TRBV4-3	TRBJ1-2	-	-	TGCGCCAGCAGCCAAGATTTCAGGGTCGGCTACACCTTC	CASSQDFRVGYTF
TRBV11-3	TRBJ1-4	TRBD1	-	TGTGCCAGCAGAAGGGGGACAGGCGATGAAAAACTGTTTTTT	CASRRGTGDEKLFF
TRBV15	TRBJ1-5	-	-	TGTGCCACCAGCAGAGATCAGTGGCAGCCCCAGCATTTT	CATSRDQWQPQHF
TRBV7-2	TRBJ1-5	-	-	TGTGCCAGCAGTTCCGGTTGGGCAGCTAGCAATCAGCCCCAGCATTTT	CASSSGWAASNQPQHF
TRBV10-3	TRBJ2-3	TRBD2	-	TGTGCCTCGGGGGCGGGAGGGACCGTCGGGGGGACAGATACGCAGTATTTT	CASGAGGTVGGTDTQYF
TRBV30	TRBJ2-1	-	-	TGTGCCTGGAGTGTAGGGGCTTCGTCGGCAGGTGATGAGCAGTTCTTC	CAWSVGASSAGDEQFF